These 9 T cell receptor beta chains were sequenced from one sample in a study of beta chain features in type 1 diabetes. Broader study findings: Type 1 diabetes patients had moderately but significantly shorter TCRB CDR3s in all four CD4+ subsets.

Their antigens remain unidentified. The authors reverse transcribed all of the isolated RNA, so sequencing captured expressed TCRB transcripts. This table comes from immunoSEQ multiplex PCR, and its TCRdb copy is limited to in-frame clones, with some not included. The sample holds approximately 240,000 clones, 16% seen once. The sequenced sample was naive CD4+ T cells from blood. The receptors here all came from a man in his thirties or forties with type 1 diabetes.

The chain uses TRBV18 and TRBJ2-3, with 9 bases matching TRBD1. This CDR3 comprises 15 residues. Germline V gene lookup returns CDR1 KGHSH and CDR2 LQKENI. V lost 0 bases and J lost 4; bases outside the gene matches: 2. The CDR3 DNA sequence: TGTGCCAGCTCACCACCGGGACAGGGCCCAGATACGCAGTATTTT. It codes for CASSPPGQGPDTQYF.

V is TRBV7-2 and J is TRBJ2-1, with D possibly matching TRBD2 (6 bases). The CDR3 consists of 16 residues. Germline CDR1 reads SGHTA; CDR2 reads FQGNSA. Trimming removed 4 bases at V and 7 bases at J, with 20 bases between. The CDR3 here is CASSSRGRAGRNEQFF. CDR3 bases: TGTGCCAGCAGCTCCCGCGGGCGGGCTGGGAGGAATGAGCAGTTCTTC.

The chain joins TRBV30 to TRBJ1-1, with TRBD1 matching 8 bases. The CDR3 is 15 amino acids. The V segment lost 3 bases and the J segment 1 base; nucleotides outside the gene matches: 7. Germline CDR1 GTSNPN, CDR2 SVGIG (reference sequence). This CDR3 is CAWRALGQANTEAFF. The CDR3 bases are TGTGCCTGGAGAGCTCTGGGACAGGCGAACACTGAAGCTTTCTTT.

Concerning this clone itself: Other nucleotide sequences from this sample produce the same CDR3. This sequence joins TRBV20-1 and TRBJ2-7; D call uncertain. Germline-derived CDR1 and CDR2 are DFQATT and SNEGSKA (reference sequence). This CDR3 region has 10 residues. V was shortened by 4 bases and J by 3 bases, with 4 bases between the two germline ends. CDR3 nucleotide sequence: TGCAGTGCTAATAACTACGAGCAGTACTTC. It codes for CSANNYEQYF.

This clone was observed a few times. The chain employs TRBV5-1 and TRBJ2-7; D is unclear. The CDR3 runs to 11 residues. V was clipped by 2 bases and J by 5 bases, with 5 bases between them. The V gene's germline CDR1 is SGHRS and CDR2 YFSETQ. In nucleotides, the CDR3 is TGCGCCAGCAGCTTTAACGACGAGCAGTACTTC. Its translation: CASSFNDEQYF.

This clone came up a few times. The CDR3 sequence is CASSEVVGTGYGYTF. Here the CDR3 DNA reads TGTGCCAGCAGTGAAGTAGTCGGGACAGGGTATGGCTACACCTTC. This chain links TRBV6-1 with TRBJ1-2; 9 bases map to TRBD1. Germline V gives CDR1 MNHNS, CDR2 SASEGT. V shed 1 base, J shed 5 bases, and the junction held 5 bases outside the gene matches. This CDR3 is built from 15 residues.

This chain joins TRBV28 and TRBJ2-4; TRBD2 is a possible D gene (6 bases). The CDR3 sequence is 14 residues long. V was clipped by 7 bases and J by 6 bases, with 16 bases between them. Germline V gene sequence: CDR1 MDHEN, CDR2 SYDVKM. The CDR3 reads CASKEGSGRNIQYF. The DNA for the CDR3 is TGTGCCAGCAAGGAGGGCAGTGGACGAAACATTCAGTACTTC.

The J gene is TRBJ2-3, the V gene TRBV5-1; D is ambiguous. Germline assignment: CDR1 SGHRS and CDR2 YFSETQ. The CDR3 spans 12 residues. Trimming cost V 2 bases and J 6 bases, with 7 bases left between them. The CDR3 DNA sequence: TGCGCCAGCAGCTTATCAGTTGATACGCAGTATTTT. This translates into CASSLSVDTQYF.

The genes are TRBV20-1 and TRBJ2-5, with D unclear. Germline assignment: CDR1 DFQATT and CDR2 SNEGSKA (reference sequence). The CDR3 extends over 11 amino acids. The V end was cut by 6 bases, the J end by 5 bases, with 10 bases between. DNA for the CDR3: TGCAGTGCGGTTAATGGGGAGACCCAGTACTTC. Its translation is CSAVNGETQYF.